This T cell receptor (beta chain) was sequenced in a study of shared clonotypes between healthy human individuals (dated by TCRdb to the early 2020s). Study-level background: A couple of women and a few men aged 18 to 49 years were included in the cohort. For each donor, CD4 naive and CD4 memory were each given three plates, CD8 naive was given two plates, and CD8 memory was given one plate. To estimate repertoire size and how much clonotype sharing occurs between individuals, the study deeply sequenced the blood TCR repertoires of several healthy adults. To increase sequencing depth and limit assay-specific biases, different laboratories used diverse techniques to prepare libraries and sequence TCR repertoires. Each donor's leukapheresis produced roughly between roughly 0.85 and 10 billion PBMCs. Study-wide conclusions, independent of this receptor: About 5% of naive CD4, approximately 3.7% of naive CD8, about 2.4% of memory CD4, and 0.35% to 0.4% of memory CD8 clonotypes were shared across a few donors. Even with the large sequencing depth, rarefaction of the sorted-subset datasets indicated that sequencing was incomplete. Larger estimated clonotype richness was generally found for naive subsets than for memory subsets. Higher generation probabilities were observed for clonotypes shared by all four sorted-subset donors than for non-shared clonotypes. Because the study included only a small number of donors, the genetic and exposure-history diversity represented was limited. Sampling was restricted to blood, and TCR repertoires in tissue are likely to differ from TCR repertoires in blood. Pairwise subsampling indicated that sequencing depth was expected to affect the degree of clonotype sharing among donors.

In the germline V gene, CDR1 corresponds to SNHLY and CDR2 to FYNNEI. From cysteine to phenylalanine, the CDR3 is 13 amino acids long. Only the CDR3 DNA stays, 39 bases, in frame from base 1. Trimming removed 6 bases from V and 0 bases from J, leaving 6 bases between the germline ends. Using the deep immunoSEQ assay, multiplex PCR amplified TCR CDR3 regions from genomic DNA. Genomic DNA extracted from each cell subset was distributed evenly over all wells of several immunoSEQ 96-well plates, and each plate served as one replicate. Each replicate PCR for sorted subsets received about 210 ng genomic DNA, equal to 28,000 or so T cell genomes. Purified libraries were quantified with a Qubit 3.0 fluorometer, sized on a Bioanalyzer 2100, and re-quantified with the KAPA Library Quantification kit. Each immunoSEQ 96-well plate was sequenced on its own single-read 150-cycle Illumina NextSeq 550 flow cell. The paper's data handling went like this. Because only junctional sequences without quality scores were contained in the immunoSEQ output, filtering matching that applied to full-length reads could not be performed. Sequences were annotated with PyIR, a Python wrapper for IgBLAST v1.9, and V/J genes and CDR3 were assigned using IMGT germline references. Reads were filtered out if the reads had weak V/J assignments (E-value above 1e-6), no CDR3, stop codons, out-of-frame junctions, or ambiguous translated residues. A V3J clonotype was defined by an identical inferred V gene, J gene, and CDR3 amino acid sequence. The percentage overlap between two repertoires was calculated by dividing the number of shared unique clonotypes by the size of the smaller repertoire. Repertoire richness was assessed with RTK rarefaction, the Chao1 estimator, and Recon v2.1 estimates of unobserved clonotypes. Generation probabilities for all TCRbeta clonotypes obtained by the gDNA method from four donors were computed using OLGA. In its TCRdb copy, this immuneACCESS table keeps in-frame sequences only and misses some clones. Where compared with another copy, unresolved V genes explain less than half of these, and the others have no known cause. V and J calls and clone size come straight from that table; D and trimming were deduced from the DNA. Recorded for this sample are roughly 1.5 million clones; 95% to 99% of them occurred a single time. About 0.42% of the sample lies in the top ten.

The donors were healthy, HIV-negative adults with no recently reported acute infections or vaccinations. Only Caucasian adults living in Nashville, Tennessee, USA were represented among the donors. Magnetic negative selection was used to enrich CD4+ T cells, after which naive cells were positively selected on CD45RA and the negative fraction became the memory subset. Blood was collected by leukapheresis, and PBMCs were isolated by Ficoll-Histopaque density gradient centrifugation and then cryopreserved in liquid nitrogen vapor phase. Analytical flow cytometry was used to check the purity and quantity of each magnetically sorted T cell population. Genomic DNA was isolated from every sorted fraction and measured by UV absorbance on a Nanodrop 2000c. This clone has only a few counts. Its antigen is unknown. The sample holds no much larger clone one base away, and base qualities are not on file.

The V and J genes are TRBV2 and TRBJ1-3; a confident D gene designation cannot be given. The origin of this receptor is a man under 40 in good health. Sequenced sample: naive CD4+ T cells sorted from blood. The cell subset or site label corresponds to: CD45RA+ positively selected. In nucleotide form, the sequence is TGTGCCAGCAGCGACAACTCTGGAAACACCATATATTTT. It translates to CASSDNSGNTIYF.